The subject of this entry is one T cell receptor beta chain. This specimen comes from a study of control samples from healthy donors and cancer patients. CDR1 is MNHEY and CDR2 is SVGAGI in the germline V gene. Trimming cost V 8 bases and J 4 bases, with 9 bases left between them. There are 12 residues in the CDR3. Profiling relied on immunoSEQ multiplex PCR, and the TCRdb table lists in-frame clones only, not all of them. The table includes 390,000 or so clones, 80% to 95% detected once. This TCR came from a man aged 40-49 years with head and neck cancer. Specimen: PBMCs. The genes are TRBV6-5 and TRBJ1-5, with a weak D call TRBD1 (6 bases). The CDR3 reads CASGTPNQPQHF. DNA of the CDR3: TGTGCCAGCGGGACACCAAATCAGCCCCAGCATTTT.